This T cell receptor beta chain was recorded in a study of Ad26.COV2.S vaccination and SARS-CoV-2 variants. About the study: Participant was drawn from the COV1001 Ad26.COV2.S trial arm. Study-level results: In TCR breadth and depth analyses, total T cell responses may have been underestimated.

Treatment denoted: roughly 19 received Ad26.COV2.S at low or high dose, single or two shots; five or six received placebo; per-sample allocation not given. Day 63 following the first vaccine or placebo injection was when the samples were taken. Libraries were prepared by immunoSEQ multiplex PCR; TCRdb keeps only in-frame clonotypes and omits some of them. This table has about 350,000 clones, roughly 85% appearing once. Trimming left V 3 bases short and J 4 bases short, with 6 bases between. This CDR3 contains 12 residues. Germline V gene sequence: CDR1 KGHSH, CDR2 LQKENI. This clone was recorded a few times. The antigen remains undetermined.

The source is a person between 18 and 65 years old who received the Ad26.COV2.S COVID-19 vaccine or a placebo. Sequencing was performed on peripheral blood, taken in a trial of Ad26.COV2.S vaccine versus placebo. The V gene is TRBV18, the J gene TRBJ1-2; no clear D. CDR3 sequence: CASSPEIYGYTF. CDR3 DNA: TGTGCCAGCTCACCGGAAATCTATGGCTACACCTTC.